These 27 T cell receptor beta chains were sequenced from one sample in a study of OX40 agonist ivuxolimab in advanced cancers. Profiling relied on immunoSEQ multiplex PCR, and the TCRdb table lists in-frame clones only, not all of them. The data show 28,000 or so clones, with 70% to 90% seen just once and about 21% held by the top ten. The starting material was CD4+ or CD8+ T cells sorted from blood, obtained in a trial of the OX40 agonist ivuxolimab. All receptors come from an adult with an advanced solid tumor such as melanoma, head and neck, liver or kidney cancer.

The chain recombines TRBV5-1 with TRBJ2-2; D unclear. Per the germline V gene, CDR1 is SGHRS and CDR2 is YFSETQ. The CDR3 covers 12 residues. Trimming removed 4 bases at V and 2 bases at J, with 3 bases between. CDR3 amino acids: CASSHNTGELFF. The CDR3 nucleotides read TGCGCCAGCAGCCATAACACCGGGGAGCTGTTTTTT.

The chain has TRBV10-3 and TRBJ2-7; D is unclear. Germline V lookup: CDR1 ENHRY, CDR2 SYGVKD. The CDR3 length is 13 residues. The V end was cut by 2 bases, the J end by 0 bases, with 5 bases between. For the CDR3, the DNA is TGTGCCATCAGTGAGGGGATCTCCTACGAGCAGTACTTC. This encodes CAISEGISYEQYF.

The chain combines TRBV28 with TRBJ1-6, with TRBD1 matching 7 bases. The CDR3 has 14 residues. The germline gives CDR1 MDHEN, CDR2 SYDVKM. Losses at the gene ends were 7 bases for V and 2 bases for J; bases not matched to a gene: 2. CDR3 sequence reads: CASTTGTYNSPLHF. The CDR3 bases are TGTGCCAGCACGACAGGGACCTATAATTCACCCCTCCACTTT.

The V and J genes are TRBV28 and TRBJ2-3, with TRBD2 as a possible D gene (6 bases). CDR3 length: 14 residues. Germline V CDR1 and CDR2: MDHEN, SYDVKM. Between the trimmed V and J ends, which lost 10 bases and 3 bases, there was a span of 17 bases. The DNA for the CDR3 is TGTGCCACGGCAGGGCCGGAGGGGACAGATACGCAGTATTTT. This translates into CATAGPEGTDTQYF. Based on the CDR3 plus reference TRBV28 and TRBJ2-3, the full variable domain is DVKVTQSSRYLVKRTGEKVFLECVQDMDHENMFWYRQDPGLGLRLIYFSYDVKMKEKGDIPEGYSVSREKKERFSLILESASTNQTSMYLCATAGPEGTDTQYFGPGTRLTVL.

This chain uses TRBV19 with TRBJ2-1; TRBD2 matches 10 bases. J was trimmed by 8 bases and V by 3 bases; bases with no gene match: 7. There are 15 residues in the CDR3. CDR1 is LNHDA and CDR2 is SQIVND in the germline V gene (reference sequence). In DNA form, the CDR3 reads TGTGCCAGTAGTATGGGGACTAGCGCATACTATGAGCAGTTCTTC. This sequence encodes CASSMGTSAYYEQFF.

This clone was picked up one time. V usage is TRBV11-3 and J usage is TRBJ1-1; a possible D gene is TRBD1 (6 bases). The CDR3 totals 13 residues. Germline CDR1 and CDR2: SGHNT and YENEEA. V lost 4 bases, J lost 6 bases, and 12 bases lay in between. CDR3 region: CASSSHRAPEAFF. CDR3 in DNA: TGTGCCAGCAGCTCGCACAGGGCCCCTGAAGCTTTCTTT.

The rearrangement joins TRBV5-4 to TRBJ2-7; D may be TRBD1 or TRBD2 (6 bases each). Deletions cut 4 bases from V and 4 bases from J, with 15 bases between. Germline V gene lookup returns CDR1 SGHNT and CDR2 YYREEE (reference sequence). The CDR3 spans 14 residues. CDR3 in DNA: TGTGCCAGCAGCCCCAAGGGGGGACATTACGAGCAGTACTTC. It encodes CASSPKGGHYEQYF.

Comment on this clone: Within the sample, other DNA sequences also encode this same CDR3. The chain couples TRBV28 to TRBJ2-7; D gene uncertain. The V gene's germline CDR1 is MDHEN and CDR2 SYDVKM. The CDR3 is made up of 11 amino acids. The V and J ends lost 2 bases and 5 bases respectively, with 4 bases between them. CDR3 DNA: TGTGCCAGCAGTTTAATTAACGAGCAGTACTTC. It yields the protein CASSLINEQYF. The full variable domain, with the rest looked up from reference TRBV28 and TRBJ2-7, is DVKVTQSSRYLVKRTGEKVFLECVQDMDHENMFWYRQDPGLGLRLIYFSYDVKMKEKGDIPEGYSVSREKKERFSLILESASTNQTSMYLCASSLINEQYFGPGTRLTVT.

The chain uses TRBV6-5 and TRBJ2-1, with D hard to call. Trimming removed 5 bases from V and 7 bases from J, with 6 bases in between. Germline CDR1 reads MNHEY; CDR2 reads SVGAGI. The CDR3 contains 11 residues. The DNA of the CDR3 is TGTGCCAGCAGTCCCGGGAATGAGCAGTTCTTC. It specifies CASSPGNEQFF.

In this sample, this clone turned up a few times. The chain employs TRBV10-3 and TRBJ1-2; D uncertain. The V and J ends lost 8 bases and 8 bases respectively, with 15 bases between them. Germline V gene data show CDR1 as ENHRY and CDR2 as SYGVKD. The CDR3 extends over 12 amino acids. CDR3 sequence reads: CAIREPQEGYTF. In DNA form, the CDR3 reads TGTGCCATCCGGGAACCCCAGGAGGGCTACACCTTC.

The chain couples TRBV6-1 to TRBJ1-2, with 8 bases identical to TRBD1. Germline V gene sequence: CDR1 MNHNS, CDR2 SASEGT. V dropped 5 bases and J dropped 2; count of bases not matched to a gene: 7. CDR3 size: 15 residues. In nucleotides, the CDR3 is TGTGCCAGCAGTCAAGGACAGGGACCCAACTATGGCTACACCTTC. Translating gives CASSQGQGPNYGYTF.

In DNA form, the CDR3 reads TGTGCCAGCAGCCCGGGGAACCAGGGCGAGCAGTACTTC. Encoded protein: CASSPGNQGEQYF. The J gene is TRBJ2-7, the V gene TRBV11-2; TRBD1 or TRBD2 may be the D gene (5 bases each). Trimming stripped 5 bases from V and 6 bases from J, with 14 bases between. This CDR3 is 13 amino acids long. CDR1 and CDR2 (germline): SGHAT, FQNNGV.

This rearrangement joins TRBV2 to TRBJ1-5, with TRBD1 matching over 8 bases. CDR3 size: 14 residues. Trimming at V came to 4 bases and at J to 6 bases, leaving 5 bases not matched to a gene. The germline V gene encodes CDR1 SNHLY and CDR2 FYNNEI. CDR3 loop: CASSGGQGAQPQHF. The CDR3 region has the DNA TGTGCCAGCAGTGGAGGACAGGGAGCTCAGCCCCAGCATTTT.

The chain is built from TRBV27 and TRBJ2-3; 9 positions agree with TRBD1. The CDR3 totals 18 residues. V was pared by 1 base and J by 6 bases, with 14 bases of the junction left unmatched. Germline CDR1 is MNHEY and CDR2 is SMNVEV (reference sequence). CDR3 region: CASSLWDPLTGGKDTQYF. DNA of the CDR3: TGTGCCAGCAGTTTATGGGACCCCCTGACAGGGGGTAAGGATACGCAGTATTTT.

This chain connects TRBV7-6 to TRBJ2-3, with TRBD2 as a possible D gene (6 bases). Between the trimmed V and J ends, which lost 5 bases and 0 bases, there was a span of 24 bases. From germline, CDR1 is SGHVS and CDR2 FNYEAQ. This CDR3 is 19 amino acids long. CDR3 DNA sequence: TGTGCCAGCAGCAAACTAGCCCGCCTTGAGGTACACAGCACAGATACGCAGTATTTT. This translates into CASSKLARLEVHSTDTQYF.

The chain links TRBV2 to TRBJ2-1; TRBD1 aligns across 8 bases. CDR3 length equals 14 residues. With V trimmed by 3 bases and J by 5 bases, 3 bases remained unmatched. Germline CDR1 is SNHLY and CDR2 is FYNNEI. The DNA of the CDR3 is TGTGCCAGCAGTGACCCGGGACAGGACAATGAGCAGTTCTTC. Its translation: CASSDPGQDNEQFF.

V and J are TRBV29-1 and TRBJ2-5; 11 bases fit TRBD2. Germline values: CDR1 SQVTM, CDR2 ANQGSEA. This CDR3 contains 15 residues. After removal of 0 bases from V and 3 bases from J, the junction contained 3 bases not matched to a gene. CDR3 nucleotide sequence: TGCAGCGTTGAAGATGGGGGACTAGCGGAAGAGACCCAGTACTTC. Translating gives CSVEDGGLAEETQYF.

This clone has more than one count but fewer than ten. The chain joins TRBV7-9 to TRBJ1-1; D is undetermined. The length of the CDR3 is 14 residues. Trimming took 8 bases from V and 1 from J, leaving 14 bases between them. Per the germline V gene, CDR1 is SEHNR and CDR2 is FQNEAQ (reference sequence). DNA for the CDR3: TGTGCCAGCTTAAGCCCCTGGCAGAACACTGAAGCTTTCTTT. Amino acids: CASLSPWQNTEAFF.

The rearrangement uses TRBV7-9 and TRBJ2-1; perhaps TRBD2 as D (5 bases). This CDR3 is 14 amino acids long. Germline V gene data show CDR1 as SEHNR and CDR2 as FQNEAQ (reference sequence). The V end lost 1 base, the J end lost 7 bases, and 11 bases lay between the germline ends. The CDR3 region has the DNA TGTGCCAGCAGCTTAGTACTAGTTGGGAATGAGCAGTTCTTC. This codes for CASSLVLVGNEQFF.

V and J are TRBV4-2 and TRBJ2-5; the D gene is possibly TRBD2 (6 bases). The V gene lost 1 base and the J gene lost 5 bases, with 14 bases spanning the gap. The germline gives CDR1 LGHNA, CDR2 YNFKEQ. The CDR3 contains 15 residues. In DNA form, the CDR3 reads TGTGCCAGCAGCCAAGGGGGGACTGTGGTCGAGACCCAGTACTTC. It translates to CASSQGGTVVETQYF.

The rearrangement uses TRBV6-1 and TRBJ1-6, with D unclear. There are 14 residues in the CDR3. The V gene's germline CDR1 is MNHNS and CDR2 SASEGT. Deletions cut 3 bases from V and 13 bases from J, with 16 bases between. CDR3 DNA sequence: TGTGCCAGCAGTGACCTCGTCGGCAGGCCGCCCCTCCACTTT. Its protein product is CASSDLVGRPPLHF.

The chain links TRBV9 to TRBJ1-2; the D is unclear. There are 11 residues in the CDR3. Germline CDR1 is SGDLS and CDR2 is YYNGEE. V was trimmed by 7 bases and J by 4 bases, leaving 8 bases between them. The DNA of the CDR3 is TGTGCCAGCGAGGGCCTCTATGGCTACACCTTC. This gives the protein CASEGLYGYTF.

The chain carries TRBV7-3 and TRBJ2-7; 7 nucleotides align to TRBD1. The CDR3 is 17 amino acids. J gave up 5 bases and V 3 bases, and 16 bases lay outside the gene matches. Germline values: CDR1 SGHTA, CDR2 FQGTGA. CDR3 residues: CASSFSLNRDRRDEQYF. The DNA for the CDR3 is TGTGCCAGCAGCTTTTCCCTGAACCGGGACAGAAGGGACGAGCAGTACTTC. The variable domain in full, completed from reference TRBV7-3 and TRBJ2-7, reads GAGVSQTPSNKVTEKGKYVELRCDPISGHTALYWYRQSLGQGPEFLIYFQGTGAADDSGLPNDRFFAVRPEGSVSTLKIQRTERGDSAVYLCASSFSLNRDRRDEQYFGPGTRLTVT.

The chain has TRBV7-9 and TRBJ2-7; D is perhaps TRBD1 or TRBD2 (5 bases each). The CDR3 contains 14 residues. V lost 4 bases, J lost 3 bases, and 13 bases lay in between. Germline V gene sequence: CDR1 SEHNR, CDR2 FQNEAQ (reference sequence). CDR3 protein: CASSSTGPRYEQYF. The DNA of the CDR3 is TGTGCCAGCAGCTCGACGGGGCCCCGCTACGAGCAGTACTTC. Complete variable domain (other parts from reference TRBV7-9 and TRBJ2-7): DTGVSQNPRHKITKRGQNVTFRCDPISEHNRLYWYRQTLGQGPEFLTYFQNEAQLEKSRLLSDRFSAERPKGSFSTLEIQRTEQGDSAMYLCASSSTGPRYEQYFGPGTRLTVT.

The chain couples TRBV19 to TRBJ1-2; no clear D gene. This CDR3 is built from 14 residues. Germline values: CDR1 LNHDA, CDR2 SQIVND (reference sequence). V was shortened by 2 bases and J by 2 bases, with 9 bases between the two germline ends. The CDR3 nucleotides read TGTGCCAGTAGTATAAGCTTATCGAACTATGGCTACACCTTC. As protein: CASSISLSNYGYTF.

This clone came up a few times. V is TRBV5-6 and J is TRBJ2-7, with 9 bases that match TRBD1. The CDR3 runs to 15 residues. The junction had 6 bases not matched to a gene; V was cut back by 2 bases and J by 3 bases. The germline CDR1 and CDR2 sequences are SGHDT and YYEEEE. DNA for the CDR3: TGTGCCAGCAGCTTTGGGACAGGGTATCACTACGAGCAGTACTTC. Translated, it gives CASSFGTGYHYEQYF.

V usage is TRBV7-6 and J usage is TRBJ2-5; 10 bases are a match to TRBD2. The ends lost 5 bases at V and 5 bases at J; junction bases unmatched: 11. Germline values: CDR1 SGHVS, CDR2 FNYEAQ. The CDR3 contains 16 residues. The CDR3 loop reads CASSPLAGAAGETQYF. Here the CDR3 DNA reads TGTGCCAGCAGCCCTCTAGCGGGGGCCGCTGGGGAGACCCAGTACTTC.